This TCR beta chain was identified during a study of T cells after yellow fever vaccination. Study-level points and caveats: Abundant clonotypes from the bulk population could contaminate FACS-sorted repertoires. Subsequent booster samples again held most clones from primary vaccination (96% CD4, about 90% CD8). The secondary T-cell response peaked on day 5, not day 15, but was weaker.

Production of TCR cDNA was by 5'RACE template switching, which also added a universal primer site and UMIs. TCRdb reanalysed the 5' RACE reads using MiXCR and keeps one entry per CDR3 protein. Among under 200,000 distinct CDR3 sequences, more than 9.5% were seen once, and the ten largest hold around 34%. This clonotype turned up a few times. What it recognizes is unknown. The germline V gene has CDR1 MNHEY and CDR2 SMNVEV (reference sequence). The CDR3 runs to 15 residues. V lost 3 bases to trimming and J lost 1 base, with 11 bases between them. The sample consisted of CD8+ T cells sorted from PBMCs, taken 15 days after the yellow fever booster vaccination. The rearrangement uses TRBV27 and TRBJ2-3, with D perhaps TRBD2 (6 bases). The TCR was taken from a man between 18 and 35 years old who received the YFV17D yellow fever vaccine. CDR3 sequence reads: CASSFWGGGTDTQYF. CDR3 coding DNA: TGTGCCAGCAGTTTCTGGGGCGGGGGCACAGATACGCAGTATTTT.